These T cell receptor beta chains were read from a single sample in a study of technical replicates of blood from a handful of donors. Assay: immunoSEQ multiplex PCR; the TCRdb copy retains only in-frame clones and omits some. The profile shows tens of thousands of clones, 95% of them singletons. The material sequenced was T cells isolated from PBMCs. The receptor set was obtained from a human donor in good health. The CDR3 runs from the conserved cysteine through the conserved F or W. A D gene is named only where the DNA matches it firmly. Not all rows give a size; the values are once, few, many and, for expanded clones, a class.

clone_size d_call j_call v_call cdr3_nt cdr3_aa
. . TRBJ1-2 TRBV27 TGTGCCAGCAGTTTAAGCGGAGGATTGGGGTATGGCTACACCTTC CASSLSGGLGYGYTF
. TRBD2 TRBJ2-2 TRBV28 TGTGCCAGCAGTTGGGGGAGGGCGAACACCGGGGAGCTGTTTTTT CASSWGRANTGELFF
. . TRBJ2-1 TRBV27 TGTGCCAGCAGTTTCCTCCACCAGGCTGGGGGGAATGAGCAGTTCTTC CASSFLHQAGGNEQFF
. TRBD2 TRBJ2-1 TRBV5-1 TGCGCCAGCAGCGTGCCTGGACTAGATTCTTTTGAGCAGTTCTTC CASSVPGLDSFEQFF
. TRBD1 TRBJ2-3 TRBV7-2 TGTGCCAGCAGCACCGGGACAGGGTTTAATGGCGCAGATACGCAGTATTTT CASSTGTGFNGADTQYF
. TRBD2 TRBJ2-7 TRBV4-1 TGCGCCAGCAGGCGACTAGCGGGGGACAAATACGAGCAGTACTTC CASRRLAGDKYEQYF
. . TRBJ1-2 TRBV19 TGTGCCAGTAGTGAGCAGGGGTATGGCTACACCTTC CASSEQGYGYTF
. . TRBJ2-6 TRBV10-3 TGTGCCATCAGTGAGTCGGAGGTCCCTGGGGCCAACGTCCTGACTTTC CAISESEVPGANVLTF
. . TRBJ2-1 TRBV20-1 TGCAGTGCTAGGGAGAATGAGCAGTTCTTC CSARENEQFF
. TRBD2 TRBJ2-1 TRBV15 TGTGCCACCAGCAGAAGCGGGGGGGCCTATGGTAATGAGCAGTTCTTC CATSRSGGAYGNEQFF
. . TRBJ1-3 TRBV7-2 TGTGCCAGCAGCCATGCAGGCCGTACAGGAAACACCATATATTTT CASSHAGRTGNTIYF
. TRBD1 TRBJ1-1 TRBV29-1 TGTAGCGTTGAGGACAGGGTCACTGAAGCTTTCTTT CSVEDRVTEAFF
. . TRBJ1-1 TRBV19 TGTGCCAGTAGCATTACAGCTTTGAACACTGAAGCTTTCTTT CASSITALNTEAFF
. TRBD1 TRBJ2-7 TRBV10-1 TGCGCCACTGGCTCCGGGACAGGGGTGAATCTGGAGGACGAGCAGTACTTC CATGSGTGVNLEDEQYF
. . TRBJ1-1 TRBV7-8 TGTGCCAGCGGGAACAGGGTCGGTGAAGCTTTCTTT CASGNRVGEAFF
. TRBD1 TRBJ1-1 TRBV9 TGTGCCAGCAGTCGGGACAGGGGGCCCGGTGGAGCTTTCTTT CASSRDRGPGGAFF
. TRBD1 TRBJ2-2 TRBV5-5 TGTGCCAGCAGCCGCGACAGGGTAGCGAACACCGGGGAGCTGTTTTTT CASSRDRVANTGELFF
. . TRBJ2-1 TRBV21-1 TGTGCCAGCCCCGGGACAGGGGATTACAATGAGCAGTTCTTC CASPGTGDYNEQFF
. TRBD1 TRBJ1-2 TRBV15 TGTGCCACCAGCAGAGGGGGGACAGGGGTTAATGGCTACACCTTC CATSRGGTGVNGYTF
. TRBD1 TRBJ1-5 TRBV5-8 TGTGCCAGCAGCTTCGGGACAGGGAACAATCAGCCCCAGCATTTT CASSFGTGNNQPQHF
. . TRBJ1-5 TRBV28 TGTGCCAGCAGTTTTCTCGGGGGCAATCAGCCCCAGCATTTT CASSFLGGNQPQHF
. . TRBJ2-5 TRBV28 TGTGCCAGCAGTTTACGAGTTACCTGGGAGACCCAGTACTTC CASSLRVTWETQYF
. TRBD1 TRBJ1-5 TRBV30 TGTGCCTGGAGTCTAACGGGACAGTGGAGGTTGCCCCAGCATTTT CAWSLTGQWRLPQHF
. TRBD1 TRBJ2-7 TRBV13 TGTGCCAGCAGCTTAGGGAGGGGGACAGGTACCTACGAGCAGTACTTC CASSLGRGTGTYEQYF
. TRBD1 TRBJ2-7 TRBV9 TGTGCCAGCAGCGCCGGGACAGGGCCCTACGAGCAGTACTTC CASSAGTGPYEQYF
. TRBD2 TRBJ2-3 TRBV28 TGTGCCAGCTGGACTAGCGGACCCGCAGGTACGCAGTATTTT CASWTSGPAGTQYF
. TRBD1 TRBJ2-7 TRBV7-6 TGTGCCAGCAGCTTACAGGGGGCAGGGTACGAGCAGTACTTC CASSLQGAGYEQYF
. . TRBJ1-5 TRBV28 TGTGCCAGCAGTTCGGGAAGTGGTGGCAATCAGCCCCAGCATTTT CASSSGSGGNQPQHF
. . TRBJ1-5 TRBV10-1 TGCGCCAGCAGTCCGGGAGAAGGGGATCAGCCCCAGCATTTT CASSPGEGDQPQHF
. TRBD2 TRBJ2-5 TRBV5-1 TGCGCCAGCAGCCCCTTAGCGGGAGAAATACAAGAGACCCAGTACTTC CASSPLAGEIQETQYF
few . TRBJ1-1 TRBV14 TGTGCCAGCAGCCAATCCGGTCGAGATTTTCCGAACACTGAAGCTTTCTTT CASSQSGRDFPNTEAFF
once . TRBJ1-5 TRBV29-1 TGCAGCGTGGCCGAAAGGGGCGCAAGGCAGCCCCAGCATTTT CSVAERGARQPQHF
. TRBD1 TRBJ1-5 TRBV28 TGTGCCAGCAGTTTTTTGACAGGGCTGGATCAGCCCCAGCATTTT CASSFLTGLDQPQHF
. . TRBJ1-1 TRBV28 TGTGCCAGCAGTTGGTCGGGTGAAGCTTTCTTT CASSWSGEAFF
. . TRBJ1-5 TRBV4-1 TGCGCCAGCAGCCAAGATAGTTTTCATCAGCCCCAGCATTTT CASSQDSFHQPQHF
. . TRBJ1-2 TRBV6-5 TGTGCCAGTACGAGGCAGGGCGGTTTCTATGGCTACACCTTC CASTRQGGFYGYTF